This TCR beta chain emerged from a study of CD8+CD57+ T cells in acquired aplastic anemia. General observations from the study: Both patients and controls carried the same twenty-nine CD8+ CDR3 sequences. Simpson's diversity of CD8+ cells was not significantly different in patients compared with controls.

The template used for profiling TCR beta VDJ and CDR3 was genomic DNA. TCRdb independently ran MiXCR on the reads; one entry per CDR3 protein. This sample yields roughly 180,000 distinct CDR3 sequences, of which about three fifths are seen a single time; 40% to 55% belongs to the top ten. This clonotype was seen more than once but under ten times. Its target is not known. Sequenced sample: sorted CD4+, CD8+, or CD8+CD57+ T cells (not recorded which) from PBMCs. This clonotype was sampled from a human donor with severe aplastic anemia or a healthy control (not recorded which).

The CDR3 loop reads CASSVGPDLEQYF. The CDR3 DNA reads as TGTGCCAGCAGCGTAGGTCCCGACTTGGAGCAGTACTTC. The chain carries TRBV9 and TRBJ2-7; D gene unclear. The V end was cut by 0 bases, the J end by 7 bases, with 11 bases between. The CDR3 extends over 13 amino acids. Germline CDR1 SGDLS, CDR2 YYNGEE.